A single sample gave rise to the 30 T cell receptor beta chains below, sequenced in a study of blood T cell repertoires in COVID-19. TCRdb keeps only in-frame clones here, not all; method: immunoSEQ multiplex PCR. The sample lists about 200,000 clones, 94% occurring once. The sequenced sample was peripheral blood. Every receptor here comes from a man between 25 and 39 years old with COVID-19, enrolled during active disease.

The CDR3 DNA sequence: TGTGCCAGCTCACCAGTAGCGGGGACCTCCTACGAGCAGTACTTC. Translated: CASSPVAGTSYEQYF. The rearrangement links TRBV18 to TRBJ2-7, with 8 bases matching TRBD2. The germline gives CDR1 KGHSH, CDR2 LQKENI. CDR3 length: 15 amino acids. V gave up 2 bases and J gave up 0 bases; unmatched junction bases: 3. Looking up the rest from reference TRBV18 and TRBJ2-7 gives the full variable domain: NAGVMQNPRHLVRRRGQEARLRCSPMKGHSHVYWYRQLPEEGLKFMVYLQKENIIDESGMPKERFSAEFPKEGPSILRIQQVVRGDSAAYFCASSPVAGTSYEQYFGPGTRLTVT.

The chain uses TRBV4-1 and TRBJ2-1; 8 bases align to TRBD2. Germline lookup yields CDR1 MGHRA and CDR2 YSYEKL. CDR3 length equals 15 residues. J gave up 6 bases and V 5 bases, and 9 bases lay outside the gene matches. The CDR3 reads CASSSLGLVFNEQFF. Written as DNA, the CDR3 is TGCGCCAGCAGCTCCTTGGGACTAGTCTTCAATGAGCAGTTCTTC.

Here the CDR3 reads CASGEQGANEKLFF. For the CDR3, the DNA is TGCGCCAGCGGAGAACAGGGGGCAAATGAAAAACTGTTTTTT. V is TRBV5-1 and J is TRBJ1-4; 9 bases fit TRBD1. The CDR3 is 14 amino acids. The junction had 6 bases not matched to a gene; V was cut back by 7 bases and J by 5 bases. Per germline, CDR1 SGHRS and CDR2 YFSETQ.

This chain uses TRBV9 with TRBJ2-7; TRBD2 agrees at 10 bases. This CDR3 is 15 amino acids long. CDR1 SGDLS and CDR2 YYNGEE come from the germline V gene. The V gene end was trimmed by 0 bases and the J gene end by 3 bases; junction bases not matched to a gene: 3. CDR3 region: CASSVGAGGIYEQYF. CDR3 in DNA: TGTGCCAGCAGCGTAGGAGCGGGGGGGATCTACGAGCAGTACTTC.

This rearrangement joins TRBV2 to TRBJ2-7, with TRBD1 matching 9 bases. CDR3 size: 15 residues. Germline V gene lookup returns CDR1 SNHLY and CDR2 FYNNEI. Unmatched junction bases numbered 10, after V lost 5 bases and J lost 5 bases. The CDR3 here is CASSPPTGGYHEQYF. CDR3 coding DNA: TGTGCCAGCAGTCCCCCGACAGGGGGATACCACGAGCAGTACTTC.

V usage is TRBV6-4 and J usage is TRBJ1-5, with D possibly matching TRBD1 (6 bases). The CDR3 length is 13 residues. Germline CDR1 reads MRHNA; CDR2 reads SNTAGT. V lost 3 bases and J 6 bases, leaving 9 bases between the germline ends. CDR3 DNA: TGTGCCAGCAGTGAACAGGGCGGTCAGCCCCAGCATTTT. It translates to CASSEQGGQPQHF.

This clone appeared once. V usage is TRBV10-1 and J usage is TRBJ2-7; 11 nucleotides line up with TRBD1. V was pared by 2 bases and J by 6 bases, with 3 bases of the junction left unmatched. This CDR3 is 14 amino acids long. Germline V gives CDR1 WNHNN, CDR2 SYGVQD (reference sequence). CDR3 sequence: CASSEDGTGGEQYF. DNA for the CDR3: TGCGCCAGCAGTGAGGACGGGACAGGGGGCGAGCAGTACTTC.

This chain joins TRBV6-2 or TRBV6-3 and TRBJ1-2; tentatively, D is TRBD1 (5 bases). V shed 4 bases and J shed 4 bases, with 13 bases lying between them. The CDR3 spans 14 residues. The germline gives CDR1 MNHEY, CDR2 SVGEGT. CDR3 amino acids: CASSWAGTIYGYTF. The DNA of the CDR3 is TGTGCCAGCAGTTGGGCTGGGACTATCTATGGCTACACCTTC.

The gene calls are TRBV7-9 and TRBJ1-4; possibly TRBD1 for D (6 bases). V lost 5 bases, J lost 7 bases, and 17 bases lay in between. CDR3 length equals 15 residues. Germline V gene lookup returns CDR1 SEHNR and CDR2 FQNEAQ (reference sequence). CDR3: CASSPLLQGSEKLFF. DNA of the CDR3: TGTGCCAGCAGCCCGTTGCTACAGGGTAGTGAAAAACTGTTTTTT.

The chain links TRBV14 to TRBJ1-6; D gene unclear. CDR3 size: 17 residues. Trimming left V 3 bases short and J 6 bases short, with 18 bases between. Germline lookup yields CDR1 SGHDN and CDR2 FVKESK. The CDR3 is CASSHVAPGVGNSPLHF. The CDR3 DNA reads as TGTGCCAGCAGCCACGTCGCTCCGGGAGTCGGTAATTCACCCCTCCACTTT.

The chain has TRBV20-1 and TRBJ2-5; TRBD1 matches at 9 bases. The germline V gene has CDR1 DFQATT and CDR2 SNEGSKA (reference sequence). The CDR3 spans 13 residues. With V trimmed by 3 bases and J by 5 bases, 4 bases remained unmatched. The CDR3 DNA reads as TGCAGTGCTAGTAGGACAGGGGAGGAGACCCAGTACTTC. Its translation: CSASRTGEETQYF.

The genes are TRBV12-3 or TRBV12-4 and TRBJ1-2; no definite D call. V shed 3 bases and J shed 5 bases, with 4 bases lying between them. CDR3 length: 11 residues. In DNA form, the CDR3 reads TGTGCCAGCAGTTTTCGGTATGGCTACACCTTC. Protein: CASSFRYGYTF.

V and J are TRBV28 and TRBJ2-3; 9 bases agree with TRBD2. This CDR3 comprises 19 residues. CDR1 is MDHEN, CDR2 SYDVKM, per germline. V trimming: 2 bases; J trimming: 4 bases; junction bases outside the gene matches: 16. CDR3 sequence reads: CASSLKAGGTGVGSDTQYF. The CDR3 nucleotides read TGTGCCAGCAGTTTAAAAGCGGGGGGCACCGGCGTCGGATCAGATACGCAGTATTTT.

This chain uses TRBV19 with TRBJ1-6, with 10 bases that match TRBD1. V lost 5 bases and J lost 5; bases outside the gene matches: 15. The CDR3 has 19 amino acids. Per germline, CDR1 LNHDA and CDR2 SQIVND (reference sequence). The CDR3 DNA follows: TGTGCCAGTAGTCACCGGGACAGGGGTCCCCTCCATCATAATTCACCCCTCCACTTT. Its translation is CASSHRDRGPLHHNSPLHF.

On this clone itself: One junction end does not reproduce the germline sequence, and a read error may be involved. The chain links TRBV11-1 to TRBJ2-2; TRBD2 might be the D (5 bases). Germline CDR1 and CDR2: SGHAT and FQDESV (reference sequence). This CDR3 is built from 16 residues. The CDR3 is CASSLRPRPNTGKLFF. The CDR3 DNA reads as TGTGCCAGCAGCCTACGACCGAGACCGAACACCGGGAAGCTGTTTTTT.

CDR3 loop: CASSIGSGEVTQYF. Here the CDR3 DNA reads TGTGCCAGTAGTATAGGTAGCGGGGAGGTTACGCAGTATTTT. V usage is TRBV19 and J usage is TRBJ2-3; 8 bases fit TRBD2. The trim removed 1 base at V and 8 bases at J, leaving 5 bases unmatched. CDR3 length: 14 amino acids. CDR1 and CDR2 from the germline V gene are LNHDA and SQIVND (reference sequence). The entire variable domain, with the rest obtained from reference TRBV19 and TRBJ2-3, is as follows: DGGITQSPKYLFRKEGQNVTLSCEQNLNHDAMYWYRQDPGQGLRLIYYSQIVNDFQKGDIAEGYSVSREKKESFPLTVTSAQKNPTAFYLCASSIGSGEVTQYFGPGTRLTVL.

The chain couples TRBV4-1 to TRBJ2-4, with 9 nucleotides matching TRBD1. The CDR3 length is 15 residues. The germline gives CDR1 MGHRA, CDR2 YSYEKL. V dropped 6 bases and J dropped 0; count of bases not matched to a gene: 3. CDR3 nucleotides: TGCGCCAGCAGTCGGACAGGGGTAGCCAAAAACATTCAGTACTTC. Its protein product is CASSRTGVAKNIQYF.

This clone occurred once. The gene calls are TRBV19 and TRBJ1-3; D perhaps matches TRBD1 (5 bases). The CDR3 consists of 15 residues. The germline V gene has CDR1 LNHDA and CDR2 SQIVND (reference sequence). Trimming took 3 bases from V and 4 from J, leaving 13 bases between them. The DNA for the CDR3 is TGTGCCAGTAGTATCGGCAGGGCGGCAGGAAACACCATATATTTT. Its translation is CASSIGRAAGNTIYF.

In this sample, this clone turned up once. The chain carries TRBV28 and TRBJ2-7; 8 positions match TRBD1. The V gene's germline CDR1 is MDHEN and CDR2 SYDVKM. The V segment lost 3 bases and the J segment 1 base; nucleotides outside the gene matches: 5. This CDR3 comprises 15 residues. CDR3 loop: CASSLSGTGSYEQYF. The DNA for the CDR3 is TGTGCCAGCAGTTTGTCCGGGACAGGATCCTACGAGCAGTACTTC.

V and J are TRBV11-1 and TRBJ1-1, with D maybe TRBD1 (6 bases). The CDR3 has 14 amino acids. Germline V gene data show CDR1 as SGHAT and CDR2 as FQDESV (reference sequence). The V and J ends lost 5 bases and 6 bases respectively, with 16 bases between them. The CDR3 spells CASSAGQTFPEAFF. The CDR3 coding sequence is TGTGCCAGCAGCGCAGGACAGACTTTTCCTGAAGCTTTCTTT. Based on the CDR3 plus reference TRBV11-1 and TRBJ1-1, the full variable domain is EAEVAQSPRYKITEKSQAVAFWCDPISGHATLYWYRQILGQGPELLVQFQDESVVDDSQLPKDRFSAERLKGVDSTLKIQPAELGDSAMYLCASSAGQTFPEAFFGQGTRLTVV.

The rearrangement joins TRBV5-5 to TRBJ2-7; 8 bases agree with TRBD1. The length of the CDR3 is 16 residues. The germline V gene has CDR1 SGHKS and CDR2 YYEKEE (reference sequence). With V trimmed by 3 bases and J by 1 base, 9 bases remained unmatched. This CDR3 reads CASSWGYGQGSYEQYF. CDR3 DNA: TGTGCCAGCAGCTGGGGCTACGGACAGGGTTCCTACGAGCAGTACTTC.

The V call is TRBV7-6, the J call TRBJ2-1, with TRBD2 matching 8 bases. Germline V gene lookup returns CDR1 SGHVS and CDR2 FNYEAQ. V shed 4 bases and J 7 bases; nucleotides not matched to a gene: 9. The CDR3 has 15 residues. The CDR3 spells CASSSPNGGANEQFF. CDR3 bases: TGTGCCAGCAGCTCCCCTAACGGGGGGGCGAATGAGCAGTTCTTC.

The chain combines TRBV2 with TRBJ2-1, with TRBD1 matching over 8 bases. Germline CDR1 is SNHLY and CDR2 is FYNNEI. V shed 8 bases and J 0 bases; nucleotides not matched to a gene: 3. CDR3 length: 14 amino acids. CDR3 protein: CASDGQGSYNEQFF. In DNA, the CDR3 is TGTGCCAGCGACGGACAGGGCTCCTACAATGAGCAGTTCTTC. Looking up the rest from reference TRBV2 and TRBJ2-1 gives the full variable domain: EPEVTQTPSHQVTQMGQEVILRCVPISNHLYFYWYRQILGQKVEFLVSFYNNEISEKSEIFDDQFSVERPDGSNFTLKIRSTKLEDSAMYFCASDGQGSYNEQFFGPGTRLTVL.

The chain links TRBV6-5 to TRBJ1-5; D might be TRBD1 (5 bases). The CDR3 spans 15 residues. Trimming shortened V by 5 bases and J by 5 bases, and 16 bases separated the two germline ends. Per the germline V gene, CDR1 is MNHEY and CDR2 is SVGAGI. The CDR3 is CASSPRARVDQPQHF. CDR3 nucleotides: TGTGCCAGCAGTCCCAGGGCTCGGGTTGATCAGCCCCAGCATTTT.

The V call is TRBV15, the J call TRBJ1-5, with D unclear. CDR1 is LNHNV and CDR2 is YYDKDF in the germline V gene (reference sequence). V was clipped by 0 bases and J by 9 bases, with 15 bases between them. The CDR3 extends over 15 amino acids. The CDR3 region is CATSREPGTWWPQHF. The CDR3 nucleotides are TGTGCCACCAGCAGAGAACCGGGTACTTGGTGGCCCCAGCATTTT.

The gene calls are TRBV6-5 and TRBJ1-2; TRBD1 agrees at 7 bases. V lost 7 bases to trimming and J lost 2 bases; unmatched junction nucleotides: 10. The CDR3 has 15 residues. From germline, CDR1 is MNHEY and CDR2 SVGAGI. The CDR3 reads CASTITEGANYGYTF. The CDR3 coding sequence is TGTGCCAGCACAATCACGGAGGGGGCCAACTATGGCTACACCTTC.

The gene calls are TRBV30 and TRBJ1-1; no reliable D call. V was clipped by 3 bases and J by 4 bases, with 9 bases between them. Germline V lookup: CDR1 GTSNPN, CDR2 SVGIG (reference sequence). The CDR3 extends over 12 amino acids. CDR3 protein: CAWSVLPTEAFF. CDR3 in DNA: TGTGCCTGGAGCGTCCTCCCCACTGAAGCTTTCTTT.

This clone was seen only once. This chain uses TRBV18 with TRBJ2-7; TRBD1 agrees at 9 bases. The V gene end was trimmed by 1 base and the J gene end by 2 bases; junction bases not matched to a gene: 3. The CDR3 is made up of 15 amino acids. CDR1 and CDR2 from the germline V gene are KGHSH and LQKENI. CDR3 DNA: TGTGCCAGCTCACCACGGGACAGGGATACCTACGAGCAGTACTTC. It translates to CASSPRDRDTYEQYF. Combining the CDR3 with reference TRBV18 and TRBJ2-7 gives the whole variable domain NAGVMQNPRHLVRRRGQEARLRCSPMKGHSHVYWYRQLPEEGLKFMVYLQKENIIDESGMPKERFSAEFPKEGPSILRIQQVVRGDSAAYFCASSPRDRDTYEQYFGPGTRLTVT.

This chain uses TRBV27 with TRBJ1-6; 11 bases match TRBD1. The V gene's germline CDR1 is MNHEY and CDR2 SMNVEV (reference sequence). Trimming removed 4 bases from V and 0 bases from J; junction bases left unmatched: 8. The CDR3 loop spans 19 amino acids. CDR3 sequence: CASSYGTGGSSSYNSPLHF. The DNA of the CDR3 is TGTGCCAGCAGTTATGGGACAGGGGGATCAAGCTCCTATAATTCACCCCTCCACTTT.

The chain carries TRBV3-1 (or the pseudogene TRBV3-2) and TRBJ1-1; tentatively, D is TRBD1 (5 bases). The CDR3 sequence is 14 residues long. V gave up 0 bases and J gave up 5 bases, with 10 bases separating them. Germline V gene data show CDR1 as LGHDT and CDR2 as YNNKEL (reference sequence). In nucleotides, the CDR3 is TGTGCCAGCAGCCAAGATCAGGGTTATACTGAAGCTTTCTTT. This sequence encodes CASSQDQGYTEAFF.